The rows below give T cell receptor beta chains drawn from one sample of a study of T cell changes during pregnancy in multiple sclerosis. Sequencing was performed with immunoSEQ multiplex PCR; in TCRdb, only in-frame clones are kept and a portion is missing. This sample yields 39,000 or so clones, of which about 90% are seen a single time; 9% to 10% belongs to the top ten. Sequencing used CD8+ T cells from peripheral blood mononuclear cells, obtained in the first trimester of pregnancy. The receptors shown here come from a female donor with multiple sclerosis, enrolled in a pregnancy study. Both conserved end residues are part of each CDR3. Each record gives: J gene, V gene, CDR3 protein.

J: TRBJ2-1
V: TRBV10-2
CDR3: CASSPLAGGIYNEQFF

J: TRBJ2-7
V: TRBV30
CDR3: CAWSQGYEQYF

J: TRBJ1-2
V: TRBV5-4
CDR3: CASSLYWTELYGYTF

J: TRBJ2-3
V: TRBV7-3
CDR3: CASSRSSAVGLDTQYF

J: TRBJ2-1
V: TRBV5-1
CDR3: CASSLNWEQFF

J: TRBJ2-7
V: TRBV29-1
CDR3: CSVEVRDYEQYF

J: TRBJ2-1
V: TRBV5-8
CDR3: CASSPGGSLYNEQFF

J: TRBJ2-5
V: TRBV5-6
CDR3: CASSSTWLAGETQYF

J: TRBJ2-7
V: TRBV19
CDR3: CASAGALPYEQYF

J: TRBJ2-1
V: TRBV19
CDR3: CASSIGGTSVNEQFF

J: TRBJ1-1
V: TRBV29-1
CDR3: CSWGDWAEAFF

J: TRBJ1-2
V: TRBV30
CDR3: CAWKLEGHGYTF

J: TRBJ1-2
V: TRBV5-1
CDR3: CASSLGDRDYSSNYGYTF

J: TRBJ2-5
V: TRBV7-2
CDR3: CASSPDHSQYF

J: TRBJ1-1
V: TRBV7-6
CDR3: CASSLGTANTEAFF

J: TRBJ2-7
V: TRBV27
CDR3: CASSLGRASYEQYF

J: TRBJ1-2
V: TRBV6-1
CDR3: CASSEALTGIYGYTF

J: TRBJ1-2
V: TRBV27
CDR3: CASSSGADGYTF

J: TRBJ1-1
V: TRBV27
CDR3: CASTNRDTGTEAFF

J: TRBJ2-5
V: TRBV5-8
CDR3: CASSGPGLRETQYF

J: TRBJ2-7
V: TRBV11-3
CDR3: CASSPRGYSSYEQYF

J: TRBJ1-2
V: TRBV10-1
CDR3: CASSRGNYGYTF

J: TRBJ1-6
V: TRBV10-1
CDR3: CASSESYGPTENRFSKCDPLHF

J: TRBJ2-3
V: TRBV27
CDR3: CASSLRTSTDTQYF

J: TRBJ2-1
V: TRBV5-6
CDR3: CASSRTSGGYNEQFF

J: TRBJ2-1
V: TRBV6-5
CDR3: CASTPQGYYNEQFF

J: TRBJ1-2
V: TRBV5-1
CDR3: CASSFGESFGLGDGYTF

J: TRBJ1-4
V: TRBV6-5
CDR3: CASSYSVGRGEKLFF

J: TRBJ2-5
V: TRBV7-9
CDR3: CASTALDPAVHKTQYF

J: TRBJ1-1
V: TRBV27
CDR3: CASSISGDTEAFF

J: TRBJ2-7
V: TRBV5-5
CDR3: CASSLDPGSYEQYF

J: TRBJ1-1
V: TRBV2
CDR3: CASSPGESTEAFF

J: TRBJ1-2
V: TRBV4-3
CDR3: CASSQGRGDYGYTF

J: TRBJ2-3
V: TRBV6-4
CDR3: CASSGGLGGLDTQYF

J: TRBJ1-1
V: TRBV5-1
CDR3: CASSLGALQGGTEAFF

J: TRBJ2-2
V: TRBV7-9
CDR3: CASSLWGQGTDTGELFF

J: TRBJ2-7
V: TRBV5-8
CDR3: CASSSRQGPSYEQYF

J: TRBJ2-1
V: TRBV19
CDR3: CASSESSGLVYSYNEQFF

J: TRBJ2-3
V: TRBV27
CDR3: CASSSRLAGDRADTQYF

J: TRBJ1-1
V: TRBV2
CDR3: CASWRGGSNTEAFF

J: TRBJ1-1
V: TRBV9
CDR3: CASSVEQGAANTEAFF

J: TRBJ2-1
V: TRBV4-1
CDR3: CASSQDRDTHYNEQFF

J: TRBJ1-6
V: TRBV7-9
CDR3: CASSPDRGSDSPLHF

J: TRBJ1-1
V: TRBV6-5
CDR3: CASSYTGMNTEAFF

J: TRBJ2-3
V: TRBV7-9
CDR3: CASTRTDTQYF

J: TRBJ2-3
V: TRBV11-2
CDR3: CASSLERDTQYF

J: TRBJ2-1
V: TRBV4-1
CDR3: CASSRVSGSHNEQFF

J: TRBJ2-1
V: TRBV29-1
CDR3: CSVEGLWAMTNNEQFF

J: TRBJ2-7
V: TRBV2
CDR3: CASSVVAEAYEQYF

J: TRBJ2-5
V: TRBV10-1
CDR3: CATKPGTGDGETQYF

J: TRBJ1-4
V: TRBV19
CDR3: CASSIGTPPTNEKLFF

J: TRBJ2-7
V: TRBV9
CDR3: CASSVSGSTDEQYF

J: TRBJ2-7
V: TRBV29-1
CDR3: CSVEERDYEQYF

J: TRBJ1-1
V: TRBV19
CDR3: CASSSPNRGLVNTEAFF

J: TRBJ2-7
V: TRBV30
CDR3: CAWSGLAGPYEQYF

J: TRBJ2-7
V: TRBV11-2
CDR3: CASSFDSSWSSYEQYF

J: TRBJ2-7
V: TRBV11-2
CDR3: CASSTGLADSYEQYF